A selection of T cell receptor beta chains follows, all from one sample in a study of blood T cell repertoires in COVID-19. The method was immunoSEQ multiplex PCR; TCRdb's version includes in-frame clones alone and lacks a portion of them. This table holds roughly 170,000 clones, 85% found once. The sequenced sample consisted of peripheral blood. All receptors come from a woman between 50 and 59 years old with COVID-19, enrolled during active disease. The CDR3 runs from the conserved cysteine through the conserved F or W. The D gene is left open where the match is weak. Where a row states a size, it is once, few, many or the class of an expanded clone; other rows omit it.

TGTGCCAGTAGTTGGTCAGGAGCAGGGCATCAGCCCCAGCATTTT,CASSWSGAGHQPQHF,.,TRBV19,TRBJ1-5,.
TGTGCCAGCAGGGATCATTCCGGGACAGGGCACTCACCCCTCCACTTT,CASRDHSGTGHSPLHF,.,TRBV3-1/TRBV3-2,TRBJ1-6,TRBD1
TGTGCCAGTAGTCAAGGGGAGACAGGGGGCATCTATGGCTACACCTTC,CASSQGETGGIYGYTF,.,TRBV19,TRBJ1-2,TRBD1
TGTGCCAGCAGCCAAGGGGATGGGACTAGCTCCTACAATGAGCAGTTCTTC,CASSQGDGTSSYNEQFF,.,TRBV3-1/TRBV3-2,TRBJ2-1,TRBD2
TGCGCCAGCAGCCGGGACAGAAACTATGGCTACACCTTC,CASSRDRNYGYTF,.,TRBV5-1,TRBJ1-2,TRBD1
TGTGCCAGTAGACCGACCAGGGGGAACGGCTATGGCTACACCTTC,CASRPTRGNGYGYTF,.,TRBV19,TRBJ1-2,TRBD1
TGTGCCAGCAGCTTAGGCGCTGAAGCTTTCTTT,CASSLGAEAFF,.,TRBV11-3,TRBJ1-1,.
TGTGCCAGCAGTTCTCCGACTAGCGGGACCTACAATGAGCAGTTCTTC,CASSSPTSGTYNEQFF,.,TRBV6-5,TRBJ2-1,TRBD2
TGTGCCAGCAGTCAATCCGGGACAGGGGGCACTGAAGCTTTCTTT,CASSQSGTGGTEAFF,.,TRBV6-5,TRBJ1-1,TRBD1
TGTGCCAGCAGTGAAGAGGGGAAGAACTATGGCTACACCTTC,CASSEEGKNYGYTF,.,TRBV2,TRBJ1-2,.
TGTGCCAGCAGCTTAGTGTCGGCAGGGCGGGATACCGGGGAGCTGTTTTTT,CASSLVSAGRDTGELFF,.,TRBV7-9,TRBJ2-2,.
.,CASSSSASGGKRTQYF,.,TRBV27,TRBJ2-5,.
TGTGCCAGCAGCTTAGATCCTTACACATACAATGAGCAGTTCTTC,CASSLDPYTYNEQFF,.,TRBV11-2,TRBJ2-1,.
TGCAGTGCTAGTAGGGGGCGCCTCGATGAAAAACTGTTTTTT,CSASRGRLDEKLFF,.,TRBV20-1,TRBJ1-4,TRBD1
TGTGCCAGTAGTTCAGGGGGGCTGTACACCGGGGAGCTGTTTTTT,CASSSGGLYTGELFF,few,TRBV19,TRBJ2-2,.
TGTGCCAGCAGCTTATCGGCTAGCGGGGGATACGAGCAGTACTTC,CASSLSASGGYEQYF,.,TRBV7-3,TRBJ2-7,TRBD2
TGTGCCAGCAGCCCTAGCCACGACAATGAGCAGTTCTTC,CASSPSHDNEQFF,few,TRBV7-3,TRBJ2-1,.
TGTGCCAGCAACAGAGACTCCTACAATGAGCAGTTCTTC,CASNRDSYNEQFF,.,TRBV2,TRBJ2-1,.
TGCAGCGTTGAAGTTCGATATAGCTATGGCTACACCTTC,CSVEVRYSYGYTF,.,TRBV29-1,TRBJ1-2,.
TGTGCCAGCAGTTACTCGCGGGGCGGGGGCTACGAGCAGTACTTC,CASSYSRGGGYEQYF,.,TRBV6-2/TRBV6-3,TRBJ2-7,TRBD2
TGCGCCAGCAGTGAGTCTTTGGCCAGTGAAGCTTTCTTT,CASSESLASEAFF,.,TRBV10-1,TRBJ1-1,.
TGTGCCAGCAGCCTAGAGGGGGCAGGGGGTCCCGGAAACACCATATATTTT,CASSLEGAGGPGNTIYF,.,TRBV7-8,TRBJ1-3,TRBD1
TGTGCCAGCAGCTTTTCATTGAACACTGAAGCTTTCTTT,CASSFSLNTEAFF,.,TRBV7-2,TRBJ1-1,.
TGTGCCAGCAGCTCCCTACAGGGGAACTATGGCTACACCTTC,CASSSLQGNYGYTF,.,TRBV5-6,TRBJ1-2,TRBD1
TGTGCCAGCAGCTTAAGCTGGACTAGCGGCTACGAGCAGTACTTC,CASSLSWTSGYEQYF,.,TRBV13,TRBJ2-7,TRBD2
TGTGCCAGCAGTACACCGGGACACAAGAACACTGAAGCTTTCTTT,CASSTPGHKNTEAFF,.,TRBV6-5,TRBJ1-1,.
TGTGCCATCAGTGGACAGGGGCTAGATACGCAGTATTTT,CAISGQGLDTQYF,once,TRBV10-3,TRBJ2-3,TRBD1
TGTGCCAGCAGCCAAGGCAGGGGTCTGAGTGTTGATACGCAGTATTTT,CASSQGRGLSVDTQYF,.,TRBV14,TRBJ2-3,.
TGCAGCGTTGAAGATGGAGGCGGGGAGCTGTTTTTT,CSVEDGGGELFF,.,TRBV29-1,TRBJ2-2,.
TGCGCCAGCAGCTTGGGAGGGACCTACGAGCAGTACTTC,CASSLGGTYEQYF,.,TRBV5-1,TRBJ2-7,.
TGTGCCAGCAGTTCCTACGAGGGGGAAAGGGAGCAGTACTTC,CASSSYEGEREQYF,once,TRBV28,TRBJ2-7,.
TGTGCCAGCAGCTTAGATTATAGCAATCAGCCCCAGCATTTT,CASSLDYSNQPQHF,few,TRBV7-2,TRBJ1-5,.
TGCGCCAGCAGCCAAGCAGACAGTTACTCTGGAAACACCATATATTTT,CASSQADSYSGNTIYF,.,TRBV4-1,TRBJ1-3,.
TGTGCCAGCAGCCAGGGGTTGACTAGCACGAACACCGGGGAGCTGTTTTTT,CASSQGLTSTNTGELFF,.,TRBV7-9,TRBJ2-2,.
TGTGCCAGTAGTATAGCCGGAGGGAGGGATAGCAATCAGCCCCAGCATTTT,CASSIAGGRDSNQPQHF,.,TRBV19,TRBJ1-5,.
TGCGCCAGCAGCCAAGCTTGGACTGTCAACACCGGGGAGCTGTTTTTT,CASSQAWTVNTGELFF,.,TRBV4-1,TRBJ2-2,.
TGTGCCAGCAGCTTACAGCGGGGGGCCCTCGGGGGTACGCAGTATTTT,CASSLQRGALGGTQYF,.,TRBV7-2,TRBJ2-3,TRBD2
TGTGCCAGCTCACCAATAAGGGAGCAGAACACTGAAGCTTTCTTT,CASSPIREQNTEAFF,few,TRBV18,TRBJ1-1,.
TGTGCCAGCAGCTATGCTGTGGGGGGTTGGACCCAGTACTTC,CASSYAVGGWTQYF,few,TRBV3-1/TRBV3-2,TRBJ2-5,.
TGTGCCAGCAGACCTGGGCCAAACTCTAACACCGGGGAGCTGTTTTTT,CASRPGPNSNTGELFF,.,TRBV7-3,TRBJ2-2,.
TGTGCCAGCAAAATGGAGGCGGGCTCCTACGAGCAGTACTTC,CASKMEAGSYEQYF,once,TRBV6-5,TRBJ2-7,.
TGTGCCAGTAGTTCAACTCCGGTCCCCTACGAGCAGTACTTC,CASSSTPVPYEQYF,.,TRBV19,TRBJ2-7,.
TGTGCCAGCAGCAAAGCGGGACTAGCGGGGGGATACGAGCAGTACTTC,CASSKAGLAGGYEQYF,.,TRBV21-1,TRBJ2-7,.
TGTGCCAGCAGACCAAGAGGGGGGGGCCGTAACTATGGCTACACCTTC,CASRPRGGGRNYGYTF,.,TRBV6-6,TRBJ1-2,.
TGTGCCAGCAGCGGGACTAGCGACCAAGAGACCCAGTACTTC,CASSGTSDQETQYF,.,TRBV9,TRBJ2-5,TRBD2
TGTGCCAGCAGCTTATGGGAGCGGGAGACCCAGTACTTC,CASSLWERETQYF,.,TRBV7-3,TRBJ2-5,.
TGTGCCTGGGATACAGGGGCGGAGACCCAGTACTTC,CAWDTGAETQYF,.,TRBV30,TRBJ2-5,TRBD1
TGCGCCAGCAGTAAACAAGAGACCCAGTACTTC,CASSKQETQYF,.,TRBV5-1,TRBJ2-5,.
TGTGCCAGCAGCCAAGAGGTCACTAGCGGGGGTAGAGCAGATACGCAGTATTTT,CASSQEVTSGGRADTQYF,.,TRBV4-2,TRBJ2-3,TRBD2
TGTGCCAGCAGTTACTCGGCAGGGGATGGCTACACCTTC,CASSYSAGDGYTF,.,TRBV6-5,TRBJ1-2,.
TGTGCCAGCAGCTTATGGGGCAGGGGGGACTATGGCTACACCTTC,CASSLWGRGDYGYTF,once,TRBV5-4,TRBJ1-2,TRBD1
TGCGCCAGCAGGACAGTCGCGAACACCGGGGAGCTGTTTTTT,CASRTVANTGELFF,.,TRBV5-1,TRBJ2-2,.
TGTGCCAGCAGCCTCACAGGGGCTTATGGCTACACCTTC,CASSLTGAYGYTF,.,TRBV12-3/TRBV12-4,TRBJ1-2,TRBD1
TGTGCCTGGGTGACAGGGGTGAACACTGAAGCTTTCTTT,CAWVTGVNTEAFF,.,TRBV30,TRBJ1-1,TRBD1